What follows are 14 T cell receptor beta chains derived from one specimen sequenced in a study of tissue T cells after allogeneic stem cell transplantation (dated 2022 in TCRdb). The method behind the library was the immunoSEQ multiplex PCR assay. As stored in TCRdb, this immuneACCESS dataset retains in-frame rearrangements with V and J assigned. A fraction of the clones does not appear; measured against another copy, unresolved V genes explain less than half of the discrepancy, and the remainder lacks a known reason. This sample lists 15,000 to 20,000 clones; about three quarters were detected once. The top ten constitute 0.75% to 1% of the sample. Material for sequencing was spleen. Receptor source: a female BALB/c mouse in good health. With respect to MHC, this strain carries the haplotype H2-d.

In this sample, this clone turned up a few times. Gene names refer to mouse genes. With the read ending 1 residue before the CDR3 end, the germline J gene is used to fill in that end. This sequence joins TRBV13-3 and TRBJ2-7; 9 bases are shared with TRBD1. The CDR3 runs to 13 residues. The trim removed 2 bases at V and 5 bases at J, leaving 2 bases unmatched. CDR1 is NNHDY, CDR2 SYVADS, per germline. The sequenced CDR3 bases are TGTGCCAGCAGTGAACAGGGGGCTGATGAACAGTAC. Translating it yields CASSEQGADEQY. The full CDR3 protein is CASSEQGADEQYF.

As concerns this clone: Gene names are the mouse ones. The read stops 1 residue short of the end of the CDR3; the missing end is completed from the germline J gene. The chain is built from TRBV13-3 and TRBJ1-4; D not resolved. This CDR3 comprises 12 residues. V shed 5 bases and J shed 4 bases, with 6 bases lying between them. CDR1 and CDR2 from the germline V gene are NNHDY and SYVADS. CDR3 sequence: CASSNNNERLFF. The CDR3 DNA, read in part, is TGTGCCAGCAGCAACAACAACGAAAGATTATTT.

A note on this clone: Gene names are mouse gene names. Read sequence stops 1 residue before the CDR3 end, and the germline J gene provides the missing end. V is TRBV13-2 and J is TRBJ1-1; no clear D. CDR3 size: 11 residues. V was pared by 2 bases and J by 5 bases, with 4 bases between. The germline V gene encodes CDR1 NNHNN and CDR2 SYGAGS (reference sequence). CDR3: CASGELTEVFF. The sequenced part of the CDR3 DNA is TGTGCCAGCGGTGAATTGACAGAAGTCTTC.

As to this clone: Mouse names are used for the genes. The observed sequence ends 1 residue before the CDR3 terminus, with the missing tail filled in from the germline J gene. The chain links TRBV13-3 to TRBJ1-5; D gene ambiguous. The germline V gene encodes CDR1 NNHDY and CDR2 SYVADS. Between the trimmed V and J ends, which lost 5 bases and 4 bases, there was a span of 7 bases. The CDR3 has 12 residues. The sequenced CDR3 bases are TGTGCCAGCAGCCCCGGGAACCAGGCTCCGCTT. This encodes CASSPGNQAPL. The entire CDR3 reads CASSPGNQAPLF.

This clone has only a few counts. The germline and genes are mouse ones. CDR3 amino acids: CASSQDRGGNTLYF. CDR3 bases read: TGTGCCAGCAGCCAAGACAGGGGTGGAAATACGCTCTAT. The chain carries TRBV2 and TRBJ1-3; perhaps TRBD1 as D (6 bases). The CDR3 goes on 1 residue after the read ends, and that part is filled in from the germline J gene. The CDR3 is made up of 14 amino acids. Germline V gene lookup returns CDR1 LGHNA and CDR2 YSYQKL. V was shortened by 0 bases and J by 3 bases, with 6 bases between the two germline ends.

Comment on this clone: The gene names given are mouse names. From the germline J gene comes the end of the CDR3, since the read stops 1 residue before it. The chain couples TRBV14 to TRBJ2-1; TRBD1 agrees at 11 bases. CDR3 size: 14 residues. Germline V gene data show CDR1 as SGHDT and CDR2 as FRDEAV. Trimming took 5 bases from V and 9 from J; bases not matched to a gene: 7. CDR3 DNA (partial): TGTGCCAGCAGCCATGGGACAGGGGGTGTTGAGCAGTTC. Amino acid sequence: CASSHGTGGVEQF. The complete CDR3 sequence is CASSHGTGGVEQFF. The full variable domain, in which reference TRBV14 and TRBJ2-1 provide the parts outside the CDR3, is EAGVTQSPRYAVLQEGQAVSFWCDPISGHDTLYWYQQPRDQGPQLLVYFRDEAVIDNSQLPSDRFSAVRPKGTNSTLKIQSAKQGDTATYLCASSHGTGGVEQFFGPGTRLTVL.

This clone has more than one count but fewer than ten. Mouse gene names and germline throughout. CDR3 bases read: TGTGCTAGCAGACAGGGCAGTGCAGAAACGCTGTAT. Amino acid sequence: CASRQGSAETLY. The whole CDR3 protein is CASRQGSAETLYF. The chain has TRBV29 and TRBJ2-3, with a weak D call TRBD1 (6 bases). The CDR3 goes on 1 residue after the read ends, and that part is filled in from the germline J gene. The germline V gene has CDR1 MSHET and CDR2 SYDVDS. This CDR3 comprises 13 residues. The V end lost 6 bases, the J end lost 0 bases, and 7 bases lay between the germline ends.

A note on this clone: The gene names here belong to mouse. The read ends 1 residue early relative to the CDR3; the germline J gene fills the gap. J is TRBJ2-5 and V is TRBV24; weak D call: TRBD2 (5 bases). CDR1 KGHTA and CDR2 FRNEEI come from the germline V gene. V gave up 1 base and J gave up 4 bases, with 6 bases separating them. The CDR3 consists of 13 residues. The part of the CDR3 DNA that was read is TGTGCCAGCAGTCTGTTACTGGAAGACACCCAGTAC. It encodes CASSLLLEDTQY. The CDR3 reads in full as CASSLLLEDTQYF.

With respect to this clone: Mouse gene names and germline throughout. The sequenced part of the CDR3 DNA is TGTGCCAGCAGCCAAGATGACAATTCTGGAAATACGCTCTAT. Its translation is CASSQDDNSGNTLY. The CDR3 as a whole reads CASSQDDNSGNTLYF. The rearrangement uses TRBV5 and TRBJ1-3; D is ambiguous. From the germline J gene comes the end of the CDR3, since the read stops 1 residue before it. The CDR3 consists of 15 residues. V lost 0 bases, J lost 0 bases, and 6 bases lay in between. Germline-derived CDR1 and CDR2 are LGHNA and YNLKQL (reference sequence).

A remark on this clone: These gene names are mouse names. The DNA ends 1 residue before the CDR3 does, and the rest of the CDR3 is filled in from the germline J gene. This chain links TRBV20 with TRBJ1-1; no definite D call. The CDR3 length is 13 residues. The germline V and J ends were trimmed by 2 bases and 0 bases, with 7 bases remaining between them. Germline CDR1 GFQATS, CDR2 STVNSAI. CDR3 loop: CGARLQANTEVFF. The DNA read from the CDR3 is TGTGGTGCTAGGCTCCAGGCAAACACAGAAGTCTTC.

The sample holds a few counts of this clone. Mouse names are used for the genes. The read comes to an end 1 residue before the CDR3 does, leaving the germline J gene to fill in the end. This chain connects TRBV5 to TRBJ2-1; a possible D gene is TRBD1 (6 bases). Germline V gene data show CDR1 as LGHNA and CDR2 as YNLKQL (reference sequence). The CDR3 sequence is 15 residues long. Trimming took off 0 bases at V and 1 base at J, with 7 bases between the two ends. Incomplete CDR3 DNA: TGTGCCAGCAGCCAAGATGGGACAAACTATGCTGAGCAGTTC. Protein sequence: CASSQDGTNYAEQF. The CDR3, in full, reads CASSQDGTNYAEQFF.

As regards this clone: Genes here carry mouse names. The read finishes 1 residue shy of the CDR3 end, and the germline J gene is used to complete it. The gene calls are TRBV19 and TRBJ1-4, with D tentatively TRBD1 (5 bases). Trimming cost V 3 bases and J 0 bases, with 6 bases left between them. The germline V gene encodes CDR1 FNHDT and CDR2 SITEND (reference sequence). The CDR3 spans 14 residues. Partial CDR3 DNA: TGTGCCAGCAGTAAGGGGATTTCCAACGAAAGATTATTT. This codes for CASSKGISNERLF. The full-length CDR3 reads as CASSKGISNERLFF.

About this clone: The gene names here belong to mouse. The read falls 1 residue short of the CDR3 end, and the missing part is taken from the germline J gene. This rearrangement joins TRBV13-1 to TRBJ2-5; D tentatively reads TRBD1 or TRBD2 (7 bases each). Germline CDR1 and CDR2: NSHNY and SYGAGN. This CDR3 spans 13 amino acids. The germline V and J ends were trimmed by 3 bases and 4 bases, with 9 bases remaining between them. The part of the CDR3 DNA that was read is TGTGCCAGCAGTGCAGGGGGGGAAGACACCCAGTAC. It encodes CASSAGGEDTQY. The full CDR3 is CASSAGGEDTQYF.

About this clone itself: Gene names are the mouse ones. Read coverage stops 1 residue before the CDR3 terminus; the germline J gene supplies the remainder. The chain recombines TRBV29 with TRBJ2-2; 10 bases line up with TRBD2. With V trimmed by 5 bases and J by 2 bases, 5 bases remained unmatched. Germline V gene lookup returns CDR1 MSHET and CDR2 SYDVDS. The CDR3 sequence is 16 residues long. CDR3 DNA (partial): TGTGCTAGCAGTCCCTCGACTGGGGGGAACACCGGGCAGCTCTAC. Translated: CASSPSTGGNTGQLY. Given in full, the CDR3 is CASSPSTGGNTGQLYF. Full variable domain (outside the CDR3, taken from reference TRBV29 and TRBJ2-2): DMKVTQMPRYLIKRMGENVLLECGQDMSHETMYWYRQDPGLGLQLIYISYDVDSNSEGDIPKGYRVSRKKREHFSLILDSAKTNQTSVYFCASSPSTGGNTGQLYFGEGSKLTVL.